One and the same sample provided the 15 T cell receptor beta chains below, sequenced in a study of blood T cell repertoires in COVID-19. TCRdb's copy holds only in-frame clones and misses some; the assay was immunoSEQ multiplex PCR. Here the sample spans 110,000 or so clones, about 85% being singletons. Sequenced: peripheral blood. The receptors were gathered from a woman aged 55 to 70 with COVID-19, enrolled during active disease.

This clone came up once. CDR3 sequence reads: CASSQVGSGNTIYF. CDR3 coding DNA: TGTGCCAGCAGCCAGGTCGGCTCTGGAAACACCATATATTTT. The chain couples TRBV5-8 to TRBJ1-3, with D hard to call. There are 14 residues in the CDR3. The germline gives CDR1 SGHTS, CDR2 YDEGEE. Deletions cut 4 bases from V and 0 bases from J, with 8 bases between.

This chain uses TRBV5-1 with TRBJ1-2, with 7 bases fitting TRBD1. This CDR3 is 16 amino acids long. CDR1 SGHRS and CDR2 YFSETQ come from the germline V gene. V lost 4 bases, J lost 0 bases, and 9 bases stayed unmatched. DNA of the CDR3: TGCGCCAGCAGCCCCGATAACCAGGGGGCTAACTATGGCTACACCTTC. Amino acid sequence: CASSPDNQGANYGYTF.

V usage is TRBV12-3 or TRBV12-4 and J usage is TRBJ2-3, with D hard to call. The CDR3 runs to 12 residues. Trimming left V 2 bases short and J 3 bases short, with 3 bases between. CDR3 sequence reads: CASSLSTDTQYF. The CDR3 nucleotides read TGTGCCAGCAGTTTATCGACAGATACGCAGTATTTT.

In regard to this clone: One end of the junction fails to match germline, which may point to a read error. The chain links TRBV27 to TRBJ1-6; no clear D gene. There are 18 residues in the CDR3. Per the germline V gene, CDR1 is MNHEY and CDR2 is SMNVEV (reference sequence). The CDR3 nucleotides are TGTGCCAGCAGTATATCCGGGATCCCGGGCTCCTATAATTCACCCCTCCACTTT. This sequence encodes CASSISGIPGSYNSPLHF.

V and J are TRBV13 and TRBJ1-1, with 9 nucleotides matching TRBD1. With 5 bases clipped from V and 8 bases from J, the junction kept 9 bases outside the gene matches. Germline V gene data show CDR1 as PRHDT and CDR2 as FYEKMQ (reference sequence). This CDR3 is 14 amino acids long. CDR3 nucleotides: TGTGCCAGCAGCCAAATGGACAGGGGTAAGGAAGCTTTCTTT. Its translation: CASSQMDRGKEAFF. The full variable domain, completed using reference TRBV13 and TRBJ1-1, is AAGVIQSPRHLIKEKRETATLKCYPIPRHDTVYWYQQGPGQDPQFLISFYEKMQSDKGSIPDRFSAQQFSDYHSELNMSSLELGDSALYFCASSQMDRGKEAFFGQGTRLTVV.

The chain employs TRBV7-2 and TRBJ2-3; D may be TRBD2 (5 bases). The V and J ends lost 1 base and 8 bases respectively, with 16 bases between them. This CDR3 spans 15 amino acids. CDR1 is SGHTA, CDR2 FQGNSA, per germline. This CDR3 is CASSLGPIAGRTQYF. CDR3 coding DNA: TGTGCCAGCAGCTTAGGTCCCATTGCGGGCCGTACGCAGTATTTT.

CDR3: CASSPGAWGGYTF. CDR3 nucleotide sequence: TGTGCCAGCAGCCCTGGGGCCTGGGGCGGCTACACCTTC. J is TRBJ1-2 and V is TRBV5-6; possible D gene TRBD1, 5 bases. CDR1 and CDR2 from the germline V gene are SGHDT and YYEEEE. This CDR3 contains 13 residues. Trimming took 4 bases from V and 8 from J, leaving 15 bases between them.

This rearrangement joins TRBV12-3 or TRBV12-4 to TRBJ1-6, with no clear D. CDR3 length equals 13 residues. Trimming took off 2 bases at V and 6 bases at J, with 5 bases between the two ends. CDR3 DNA sequence: TGTGCCAGCAGTTTACAGTTTAATTCACCCCTCCACTTT. Encoded protein: CASSLQFNSPLHF.

The chain carries TRBV5-1 and TRBJ1-2, with D maybe TRBD1 (5 bases). The CDR3 is 13 residues long. Germline CDR1 reads SGHRS; CDR2 reads YFSETQ. V lost 6 bases, J lost 3 bases, and 12 bases lay in between. CDR3 DNA sequence: TGCGCCAGCAACTTCGGGGGGGACTATGGCTACACCTTC. The encoded protein is CASNFGGDYGYTF.

This chain connects TRBV19 to TRBJ2-1, with TRBD2 matching over 9 bases. Per the germline V gene, CDR1 is LNHDA and CDR2 is SQIVND (reference sequence). The CDR3 spans 14 residues. Trimming removed 0 bases from V and 16 bases from J; junction bases left unmatched: 10. Written as DNA, the CDR3 is TGTGCCAGTAGTATAGAACCGATTAGCGGGGGTTTATTCTTC. Protein product: CASSIEPISGGLFF.

CDR3 residues: CASSVSVFGSGNTIYF. The CDR3 DNA sequence: TGTGCCAGCAGCGTCTCGGTATTTGGCTCTGGAAACACCATATATTTT. The chain has TRBV9 and TRBJ1-3; D is uncertain. Trimming removed 2 bases at V and 0 bases at J, with 12 bases between. The CDR3 is made up of 16 amino acids. Germline loops: CDR1 SGDLS, CDR2 YYNGEE.

The V gene is TRBV5-4, the J gene TRBJ2-5; TRBD1 aligns across 8 bases. Unmatched junction bases numbered 5, after V lost 3 bases and J lost 1 base. CDR1 is SGHNT, CDR2 YYREEE, per germline (reference sequence). The CDR3 totals 15 residues. The chain's CDR3 is CASSSRTGPQETQYF. The CDR3 DNA reads as TGTGCCAGCAGCTCCAGGACAGGGCCCCAAGAGACCCAGTACTTC.

This clone was observed a few times. This chain's CDR3 is CASSVYPGNNSPLHF. For the CDR3, the DNA is TGTGCCAGCAGCGTATATCCGGGGAATAATTCACCCCTCCACTTT. This chain joins TRBV9 and TRBJ1-6, with D unresolved. The germline gives CDR1 SGDLS, CDR2 YYNGEE. V lost 1 base and J 5 bases, leaving 10 bases between the germline ends. There are 15 residues in the CDR3. The full variable domain, its missing parts supplied by reference TRBV9 and TRBJ1-6, is DSGVTQTPKHLITATGQRVTLRCSPRSGDLSVYWYQQSLDQGLQFLIQYYNGEERAKGNILERFSAQQFPDLHSELNLSSLELGDSALYFCASSVYPGNNSPLHFGNGTRLTVT.

This clone was counted a single time. The V gene is TRBV18, the J gene TRBJ2-3; D ambiguous. The CDR3 loop spans 14 amino acids. V lost 0 bases to trimming and J lost 2 bases, with 6 bases between them. CDR1 is KGHSH and CDR2 is LQKENI in the germline V gene. The CDR3 DNA reads as TGTGCCAGCTCACCACCACCTAACACAGATACGCAGTATTTT. Translated: CASSPPPNTDTQYF.

This clone has a single count. The V gene is TRBV9, the J gene TRBJ2-1; 14 bases map to TRBD2. J was trimmed by 2 bases and V by 3 bases; bases with no gene match: 4. CDR1 and CDR2 (germline): SGDLS, YYNGEE. This CDR3 comprises 17 residues. Here the CDR3 reads CASSGLAGGSTYNEQFF. The CDR3 DNA sequence: TGTGCCAGCAGCGGACTAGCGGGGGGGTCTACCTACAATGAGCAGTTCTTC.